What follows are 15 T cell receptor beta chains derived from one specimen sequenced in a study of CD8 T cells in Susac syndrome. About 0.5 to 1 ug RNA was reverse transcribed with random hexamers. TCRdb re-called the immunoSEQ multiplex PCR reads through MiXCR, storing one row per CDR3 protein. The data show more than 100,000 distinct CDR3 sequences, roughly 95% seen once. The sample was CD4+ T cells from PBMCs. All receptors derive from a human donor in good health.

The CDR3 reads CASSVSGVTEAFF. The CDR3 DNA reads TGTGCCAGCAGCGTATCCGGGGTGACTGAAGCTTTCTTT. This rearrangement joins TRBV9 to TRBJ1-1; D call uncertain. This CDR3 is 13 amino acids long. The V and J ends lost 1 base and 5 bases respectively, with 9 bases between them. The V gene's germline CDR1 is SGDLS and CDR2 YYNGEE.

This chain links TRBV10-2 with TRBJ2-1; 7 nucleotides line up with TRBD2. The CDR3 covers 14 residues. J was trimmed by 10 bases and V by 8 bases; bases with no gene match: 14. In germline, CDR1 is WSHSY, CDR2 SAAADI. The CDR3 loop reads CASRGQGGPKEQFF. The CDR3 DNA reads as TGCGCCAGCCGTGGGCAGGGAGGGCCCAAAGAGCAGTTCTTC.

The CDR3 bases are TGTGCCAGCAGCGCGGGACAGGGGGCTTCCTACGAGCAGTACTTC. It translates to CASSAGQGASYEQYF. The chain recombines TRBV5-4 with TRBJ2-7, with TRBD1 matching 12 bases. This CDR3 contains 15 residues. Germline CDR1 SGHNT, CDR2 YYREEE (reference sequence). The trim removed 4 bases at V and 1 base at J, leaving 3 bases unmatched.

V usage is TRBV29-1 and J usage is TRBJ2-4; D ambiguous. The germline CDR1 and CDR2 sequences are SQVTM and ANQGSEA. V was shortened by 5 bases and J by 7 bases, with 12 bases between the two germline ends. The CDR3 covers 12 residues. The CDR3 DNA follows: TGCAGCGTTACAAAGACTGGGAACATTCAGTACTTC. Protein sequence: CSVTKTGNIQYF.

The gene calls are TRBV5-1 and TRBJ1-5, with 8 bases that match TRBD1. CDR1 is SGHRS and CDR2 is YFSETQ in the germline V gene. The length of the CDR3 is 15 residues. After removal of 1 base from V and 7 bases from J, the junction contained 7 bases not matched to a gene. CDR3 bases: TGCGCCAGCAGCTTGTCAGGGGGCCGGAACCAGCCCCAGCATTTT. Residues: CASSLSGGRNQPQHF.

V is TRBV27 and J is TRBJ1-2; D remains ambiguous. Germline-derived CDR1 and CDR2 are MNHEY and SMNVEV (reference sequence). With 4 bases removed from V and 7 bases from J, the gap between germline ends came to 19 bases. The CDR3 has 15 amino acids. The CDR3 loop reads CASSSADRPLRGYTF. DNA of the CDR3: TGTGCCAGCAGTTCGGCGGACCGCCCATTGCGTGGCTACACCTTC.

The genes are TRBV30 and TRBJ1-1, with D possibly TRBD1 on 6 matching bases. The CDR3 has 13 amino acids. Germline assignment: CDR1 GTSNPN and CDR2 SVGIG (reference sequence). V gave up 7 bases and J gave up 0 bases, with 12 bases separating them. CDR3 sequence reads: CASGGLLNTEAFF. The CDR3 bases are TGTGCCTCGGGGGGGCTCTTGAACACTGAAGCTTTCTTT.

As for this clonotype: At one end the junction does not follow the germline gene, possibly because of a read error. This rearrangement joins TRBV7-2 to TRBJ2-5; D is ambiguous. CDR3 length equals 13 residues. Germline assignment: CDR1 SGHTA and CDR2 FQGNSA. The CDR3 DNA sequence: TGTGCCAGCAGCTTAGGCCCCCAAGTGACCCAGTACTTC. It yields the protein CASSLGPQVTQYF.

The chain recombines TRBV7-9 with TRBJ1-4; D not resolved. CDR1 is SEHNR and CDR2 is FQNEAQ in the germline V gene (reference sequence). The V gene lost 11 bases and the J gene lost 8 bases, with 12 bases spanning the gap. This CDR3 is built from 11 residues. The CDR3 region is CAAEGGEKLFF. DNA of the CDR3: TGTGCCGCCGAGGGTGGCGAAAAACTGTTTTTT.

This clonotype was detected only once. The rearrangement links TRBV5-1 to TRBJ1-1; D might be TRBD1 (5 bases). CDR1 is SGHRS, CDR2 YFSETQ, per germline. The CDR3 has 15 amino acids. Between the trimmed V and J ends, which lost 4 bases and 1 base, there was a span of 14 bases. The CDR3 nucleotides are TGCGCCAGCAGCGAGACAGCCACTGGGAACACTGAAGCTTTCTTT. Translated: CASSETATGNTEAFF.

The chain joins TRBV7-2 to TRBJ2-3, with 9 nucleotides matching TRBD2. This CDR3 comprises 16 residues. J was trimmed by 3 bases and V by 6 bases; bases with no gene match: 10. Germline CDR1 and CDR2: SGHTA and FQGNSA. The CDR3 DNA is TGTGCCAGCAGGTCCGGGGCGGGAGGGCTGACAGATACGCAGTATTTT. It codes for CASRSGAGGLTDTQYF. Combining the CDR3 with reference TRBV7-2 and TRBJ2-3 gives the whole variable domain GAGVSQSPSNKVTEKGKDVELRCDPISGHTALYWYRQSLGQGLEFLIYFQGNSAPDKSGLPSDRFSAERTGGSVSTLTIQRTQQEDSAVYLCASRSGAGGLTDTQYFGPGTRLTVL.

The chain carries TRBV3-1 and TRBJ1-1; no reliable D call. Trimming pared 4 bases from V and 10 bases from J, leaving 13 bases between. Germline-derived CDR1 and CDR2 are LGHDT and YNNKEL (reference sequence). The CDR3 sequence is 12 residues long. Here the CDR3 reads CASSPLGVVAFF. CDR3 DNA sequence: TGTGCCAGCAGCCCCCTTGGGGTAGTAGCTTTCTTT.

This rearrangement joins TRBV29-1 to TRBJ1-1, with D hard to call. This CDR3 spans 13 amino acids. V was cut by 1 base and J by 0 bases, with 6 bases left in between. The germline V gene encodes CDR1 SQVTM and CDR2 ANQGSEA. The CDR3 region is CSVEGRMNTEAFF. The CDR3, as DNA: TGCAGCGTTGAAGGCAGGATGAACACTGAAGCTTTCTTT.

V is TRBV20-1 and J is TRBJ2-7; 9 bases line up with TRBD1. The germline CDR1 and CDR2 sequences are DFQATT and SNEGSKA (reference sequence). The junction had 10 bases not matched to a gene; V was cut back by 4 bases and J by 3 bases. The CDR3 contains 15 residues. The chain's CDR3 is CSATTGQGNIYEQYF. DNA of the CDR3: TGCAGTGCTACTACGGGACAGGGAAATATCTACGAGCAGTACTTC.

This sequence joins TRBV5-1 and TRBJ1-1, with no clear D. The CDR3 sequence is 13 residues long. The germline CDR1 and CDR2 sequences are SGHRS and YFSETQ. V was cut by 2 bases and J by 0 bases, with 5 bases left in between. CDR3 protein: CASSLQLNTEAFF. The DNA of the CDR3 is TGCGCCAGCAGCTTACAGTTGAACACTGAAGCTTTCTTT.